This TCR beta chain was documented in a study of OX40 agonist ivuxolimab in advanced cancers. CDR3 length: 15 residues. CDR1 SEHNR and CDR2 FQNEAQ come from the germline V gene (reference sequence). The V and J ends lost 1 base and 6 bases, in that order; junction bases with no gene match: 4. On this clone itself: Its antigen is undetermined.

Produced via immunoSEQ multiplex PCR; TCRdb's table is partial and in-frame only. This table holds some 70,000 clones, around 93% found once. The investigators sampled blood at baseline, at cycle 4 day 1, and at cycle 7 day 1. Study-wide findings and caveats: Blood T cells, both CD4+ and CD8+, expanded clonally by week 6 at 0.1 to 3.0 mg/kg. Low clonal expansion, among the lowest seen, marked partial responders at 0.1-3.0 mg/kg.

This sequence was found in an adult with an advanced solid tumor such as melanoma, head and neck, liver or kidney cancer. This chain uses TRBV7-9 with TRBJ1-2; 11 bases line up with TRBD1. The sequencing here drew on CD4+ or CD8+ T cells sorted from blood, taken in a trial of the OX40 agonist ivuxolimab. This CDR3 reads CASSLGTGGGHGYTF. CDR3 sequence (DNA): TGTGCCAGCAGCTTAGGGACAGGGGGCGGGCATGGCTACACCTTC.